This TCR beta chain was found in a study of blood T cells in healthy people across ages. Samples each had at least 5.5 micrograms of total RNA extracted. This clonotype was recorded many times. Per germline, CDR1 LGHDT and CDR2 YNNKEL (reference sequence). The CDR3 covers 12 residues. Sample-barcoded 5' priming and a J-beta primer mix drove a second PCR of 7 to 11 cycles. From the 5' RACE reads, TCRdb called clonotypes with MiXCR, one entry per CDR3 protein. The sample yields 750,000 to 950,000 distinct CDR3 sequences, roughly 25% seen once. This sample also appeared in a second study, on T cells of mothers and their children. That study reports: It was found that thymic selection shapes TCR recombination output similarly in related and unrelated pairs. Persistent microchimeric T cell clones were not found at ~100 per million sensitivity.

This sequence originates from a boy younger than 18 in good health. The sample was blood. J is TRBJ2-5 and V is TRBV3-1; D remains unclear. The closer fit of TRBJ2-1 to the DNA end suggests the J call may be wrong. In DNA, the CDR3 is TGTGCCAGCAGCCCCGGCTGGAATGAGCAGTTCTTC. This codes for CASSPGWNEQFF.